This passage covers 21 T cell receptor beta chains from one sample sequenced in a study of T cell responses to AZD1222 COVID-19 vaccine. Method: immunoSEQ multiplex PCR; TCRdb's copy keeps in-frame clones and lacks some. The sample lists some 190,000 clones; roughly 94% were seen once. The sequences come from peripheral blood, collected 28 days after the second dose of the MenACWY control vaccine. The receptor source for this set is an adult who received the MenACWY meningococcal vaccine as a control.

The chain recombines TRBV7-3 with TRBJ2-1; 7 nucleotides align to TRBD2. Germline lookup yields CDR1 SGHTA and CDR2 FQGTGA. Trimming at V came to 1 base and at J to 0 bases, leaving 3 bases not matched to a gene. This CDR3 contains 16 residues. The CDR3 sequence: CASSLSAGASYNEQFF. The CDR3, as DNA: TGTGCCAGCAGCTTAAGTGCGGGAGCCTCCTACAATGAGCAGTTCTTC.

The chain employs TRBV9 and TRBJ2-3, with D maybe TRBD1 (5 bases). CDR3 length equals 15 residues. Looked up from germline, CDR1 is SGDLS and CDR2 is YYNGEE. Trimming took 0 bases from V and 2 from J, leaving 10 bases between them. CDR3 DNA sequence: TGTGCCAGCAGCGTAGAGGGGCAGCCCACAGATACGCAGTATTTT. Protein product: CASSVEGQPTDTQYF.

V usage is TRBV19 and J usage is TRBJ1-1, with D tentatively TRBD1 (6 bases). The CDR3 is 13 amino acids. Between the trimmed V and J ends, which lost 4 bases and 7 bases, there was a span of 13 bases. In germline, CDR1 is LNHDA, CDR2 SQIVND (reference sequence). The CDR3 bases are TGTGCCAGTAGTAAGGGGGGCGGGGTTGAAGCTTTCTTT. Its translation: CASSKGGGVEAFF.

This sequence joins TRBV6-4 and TRBJ1-1; unclear D gene. The CDR3 runs to 13 residues. The germline CDR1 and CDR2 sequences are MRHNA and SNTAGT. With 3 bases removed from V and 5 bases from J, the gap between germline ends came to 10 bases. For the CDR3, the DNA is TGTGCCAGCAGTGAACGGGCCTGGACTGAAGCTTTCTTT. Translation gives CASSERAWTEAFF.

The gene calls are TRBV6-5 and TRBJ1-5; D is uncertain. The germline gives CDR1 MNHEY, CDR2 SVGAGI. The V and J ends lost 8 bases and 6 bases respectively, with 14 bases between them. The CDR3 length is 13 residues. CDR3 nucleotide sequence: TGTGCCAGCGGCCCCCCGAAAGGTCAGCCCCAGCATTTT. It yields the protein CASGPPKGQPQHF.

V and J are TRBV7-9 and TRBJ2-7; the D gene is possibly TRBD1 (6 bases). Germline CDR1 and CDR2: SEHNR and FQNEAQ (reference sequence). The V end lost 2 bases, the J end lost 2 bases, and 13 bases lay between the germline ends. The CDR3 sequence is 15 residues long. CDR3 in amino acids: CASSLISTGTYEQYF. CDR3 bases: TGTGCCAGCAGCTTAATCTCCACAGGGACCTACGAGCAGTACTTC. Filled out from reference TRBV7-9 and TRBJ2-7, the complete variable domain reads DTGVSQNPRHKITKRGQNVTFRCDPISEHNRLYWYRQTLGQGPEFLTYFQNEAQLEKSRLLSDRFSAERPKGSFSTLEIQRTEQGDSAMYLCASSLISTGTYEQYFGPGTRLTVT.

This clone has just one count. This sequence joins TRBV6-2 or TRBV6-3 and TRBJ1-5; D is uncertain. CDR3 length: 13 amino acids. Trimming cost V 1 base and J 7 bases, with 8 bases left between them. Germline CDR1 MNHEY, CDR2 SVGEGT. The CDR3 DNA reads as TGTGCCAGCAGTTACTTGGGCAGACAGCCCCAGCATTTT. Translated, it gives CASSYLGRQPQHF.

The CDR3 is CSVRQAGKDTGELFF. The CDR3 DNA follows: TGCAGCGTACGTCAGGCAGGGAAGGACACCGGGGAGCTGTTTTTT. V is TRBV29-1 and J is TRBJ2-2; a weak D match, TRBD1 (5 bases). Germline CDR1 reads SQVTM; CDR2 reads ANQGSEA. This CDR3 spans 15 amino acids. Trimming cost V 6 bases and J 3 bases, with 17 bases left between them.

This chain joins TRBV30 and TRBJ1-3, with unresolved D. Germline-derived CDR1 and CDR2 are GTSNPN and SVGIG (reference sequence). The CDR3 covers 13 residues. Trimming shortened V by 1 base and J by 4 bases, and 8 bases separated the two germline ends. In DNA form, the CDR3 reads TGTGCCTGGAGTGCCGGTCACGGAAACACCATATATTTT. It specifies CAWSAGHGNTIYF.

V and J are TRBV6-1 and TRBJ1-2; TRBD1 is a possible D gene (5 bases). V was shortened by 0 bases and J by 6 bases, with 11 bases between the two germline ends. Germline loops: CDR1 MNHNS, CDR2 SASEGT. CDR3 size: 14 residues. The CDR3 region is CASSEAVAGDGYTF. The DNA of the CDR3 is TGTGCCAGCAGTGAAGCAGTCGCGGGGGATGGCTACACCTTC.

The chain recombines TRBV28 with TRBJ1-1; 7 bases map to TRBD1. Germline V gene sequence: CDR1 MDHEN, CDR2 SYDVKM. CDR3 length: 15 residues. V lost 11 bases, J lost 2 bases, and 14 bases stayed unmatched. The CDR3: CASLPPTGINTEAFF. The CDR3, as DNA: TGTGCCTCGCTTCCCCCGACAGGGATAAACACTGAAGCTTTCTTT.

The V call is TRBV7-3, the J call TRBJ2-1; D is perhaps TRBD2 (6 bases). The germline V gene encodes CDR1 SGHTA and CDR2 FQGTGA. Trimming stripped 1 base from V and 5 bases from J, with 12 bases between. The CDR3 is made up of 15 amino acids. CDR3 sequence (DNA): TGTGCCAGCAGCTTAATTCCCGCTAGCGACAATGAGCAGTTCTTC. Translating gives CASSLIPASDNEQFF.

This chain uses TRBV28 with TRBJ2-7; D not certain. CDR3 length equals 11 residues. The V end was cut by 8 bases, the J end by 5 bases, with 10 bases between. CDR1 is MDHEN and CDR2 is SYDVKM in the germline V gene. Here the CDR3 reads CASVGFHEQYF. In DNA, the CDR3 is TGTGCCAGCGTAGGGTTCCACGAGCAGTACTTC.

V gene TRBV29-1 combines with J gene TRBJ2-7; no clear D. The germline CDR1 and CDR2 sequences are SQVTM and ANQGSEA. The CDR3 is made up of 13 amino acids. The V gene lost 2 bases and the J gene lost 5 bases, with 13 bases spanning the gap. The CDR3 here is CSVESALENEQYF. In nucleotides, the CDR3 is TGCAGCGTTGAAAGCGCCCTGGAGAACGAGCAGTACTTC.

The chain uses TRBV18 and TRBJ2-7, with 9 positions matching TRBD2. CDR1 is KGHSH, CDR2 LQKENI, per germline. V lost 2 bases to trimming and J lost 3 bases; unmatched junction nucleotides: 2. This CDR3 is 14 amino acids long. Written as DNA, the CDR3 is TGTGCCAGCTCACCAGGCGGGGGGGTCTACGAGCAGTACTTC. Protein sequence: CASSPGGGVYEQYF.

V gene TRBV6-1 combines with J gene TRBJ2-7, with TRBD2 as a possible D gene (5 bases). Trimming removed 1 base at V and 0 bases at J, with 7 bases between. Germline V lookup: CDR1 MNHNS, CDR2 SASEGT. The CDR3 is 14 residues long. CDR3 protein: CASSEGTSSYEQYF. The CDR3 DNA follows: TGTGCCAGCAGTGAAGGTACTAGCTCCTACGAGCAGTACTTC.

This chain links TRBV19 with TRBJ2-4; D perhaps matches TRBD2 (6 bases). Germline CDR1 and CDR2: LNHDA and SQIVND (reference sequence). Trimming shortened V by 7 bases and J by 0 bases, and 16 bases separated the two germline ends. CDR3 length: 16 amino acids. In DNA, the CDR3 is TGTGCCAGTACCCCCTGGGGGGTTGGAGCCAAAAACATTCAGTACTTC. This gives the protein CASTPWGVGAKNIQYF. Drawing the rest from reference TRBV19 and TRBJ2-4, the complete variable domain is DGGITQSPKYLFRKEGQNVTLSCEQNLNHDAMYWYRQDPGQGLRLIYYSQIVNDFQKGDIAEGYSVSREKKESFPLTVTSAQKNPTAFYLCASTPWGVGAKNIQYFGAGTRLSVL.

The V call is TRBV5-1, the J call TRBJ2-7; 9 nucleotides line up with TRBD1. CDR1 and CDR2 (germline): SGHRS, YFSETQ. This CDR3 has 14 residues. J gave up 4 bases and V 4 bases, and 6 bases lay outside the gene matches. The CDR3 DNA is TGCGCCAGCAGCGCACAGGGGGCCGATTACGAGCAGTACTTC. Protein: CASSAQGADYEQYF.

The CDR3 reads CASSHSGGSTGELFF. The CDR3 region has the DNA TGTGCCAGCAGCCACTCCGGGGGTAGCACCGGGGAGCTGTTTTTT. The chain is built from TRBV5-4 and TRBJ2-2; D might be TRBD2 (6 bases). The germline gives CDR1 SGHNT, CDR2 YYREEE (reference sequence). The germline V and J ends were trimmed by 4 bases and 4 bases, with 14 bases remaining between them. This CDR3 is built from 15 residues.

The gene calls are TRBV12-2 and TRBJ1-1. TRBV12-2 is classified as a pseudogene. The length of the CDR3 is 12 residues. The CDR3 DNA reads TGTGCAAGTCCCCCGGACGGACTAGGAGCTTTCTTT. Translation: CASPPDGLGAFF.

V and J are TRBV24-1 and TRBJ2-5; D is possibly TRBD2 (7 bases). This CDR3 comprises 16 residues. Germline V gene lookup returns CDR1 KGHDR and CDR2 SFDVKD. V shed 5 bases and J shed 5 bases, with 20 bases lying between them. CDR3 amino acids: CATSASFGGLTETQYF. The CDR3 nucleotides are TGTGCCACCAGTGCCTCCTTCGGGGGGCTTACCGAGACCCAGTACTTC.